This T cell receptor beta chain was obtained from a study of Graves' ophthalmopathy and Graves' hyperthyroidism. Study-level results: Ophthalmopathy progression prediction by the model yielded a sensitivity of about 68% and a specificity of 72.22%.

From RNA, the CDR3 regions of TCR beta chains were amplified and sequenced. HTBI primers primed a first-round RT-PCR, and a second-round multiplex PCR followed. TCRdb recomputed calls from the multiplex PCR reads with MiXCR, one row per CDR3 protein. This table holds 660,000 or so distinct CDR3 sequences, approximately 39% found once. The table lists this clonotype with a few counts. Its antigen is as yet unknown. Germline values: CDR1 SQVTM, CDR2 ANQGSEA. This CDR3 has 13 amino acids. V was shortened by 8 bases and J by 4 bases, with 15 bases between the two germline ends. V and J are TRBV29-1 and TRBJ2-1; maybe TRBD1 (6 bases). Sequenced material: peripheral blood. The sequence was obtained from an adult man with Graves' ophthalmopathy. The CDR3 region has the DNA TGCAGCTCGTGGGACAACAGATACAATGAGCAGTTCTTC. It yields the protein CSSWDNRYNEQFF.